Below, 3 T cell receptor beta chains from the same sample are listed, as sequenced in a study of T cell repertoires in cytomegalovirus infection. These receptors lack a known antigen. Via MiXCR, TCRdb re-called the reads, giving one row per CDR3 protein. The sample holds around 310,000 distinct CDR3 sequences, roughly 28% seen once. This sample comprised cultured PBMCs, obtained from culture after CMV antigen stimulation. The receptors stem from a human donor in good health (CMV status not recorded). Some clones in this sample may be carry-over from other donors' samples.

The V and J genes are TRBV3-1 and TRBJ1-5; D is unresolved. CDR1 is LGHDT and CDR2 is YNNKEL in the germline V gene (reference sequence). The CDR3 contains 14 residues. V lost 0 bases and J 7 bases, leaving 10 bases between the germline ends. CDR3 nucleotides: TGTGCCAGCAGCCAAGAGGGGTCGACCCAGCCCCAGCATTTT. It encodes CASSQEGSTQPQHF.

The chain combines TRBV6-5 with TRBJ2-3; 8 positions match TRBD2. This CDR3 has 16 residues. V was pared by 0 bases and J by 1 base, with 3 bases of the junction left unmatched. Germline values: CDR1 MNHEY, CDR2 SVGAGI. The CDR3 nucleotides read TGTGCCAGCAGTTACTCCGGGACTAGTCGCACAGATACGCAGTATTTT. Protein: CASSYSGTSRTDTQYF.

This chain joins TRBV6-6 and TRBJ1-6; possible D gene TRBD1, 5 bases. The germline gives CDR1 MNHNY, CDR2 SVGAGI (reference sequence). V lost 0 bases and J lost 8, with 14 bases in between. The CDR3 totals 16 residues. The CDR3 DNA follows: TGTGCCAGCAGTTACTCCCCCGCGGGGGTGGATTCACCCCTCCACTTT. Translation: CASSYSPAGVDSPLHF.